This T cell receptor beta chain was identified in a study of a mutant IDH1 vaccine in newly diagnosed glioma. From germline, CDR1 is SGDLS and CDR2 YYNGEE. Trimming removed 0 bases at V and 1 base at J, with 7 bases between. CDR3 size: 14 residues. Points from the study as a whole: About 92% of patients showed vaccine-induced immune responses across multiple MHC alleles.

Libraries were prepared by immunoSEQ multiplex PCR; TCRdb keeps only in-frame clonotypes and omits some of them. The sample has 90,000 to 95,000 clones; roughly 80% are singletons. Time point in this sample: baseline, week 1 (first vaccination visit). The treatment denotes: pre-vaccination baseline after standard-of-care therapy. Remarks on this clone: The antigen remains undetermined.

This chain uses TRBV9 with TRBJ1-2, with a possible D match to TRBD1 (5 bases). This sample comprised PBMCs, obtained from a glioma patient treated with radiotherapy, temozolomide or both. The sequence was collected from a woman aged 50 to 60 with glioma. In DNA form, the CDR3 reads TGTGCCAGCAGCGTAGGGGGGGGTAACTATGGCTACACCTTC. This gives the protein CASSVGGGNYGYTF.